Here is one TCR beta chain with its context. Its cognate antigen is unknown. Only in-frame clones appear in the TCRdb table, and some are missing; sequencing was by immunoSEQ multiplex PCR. The sample has tens of thousands of clones, approximately 92% seen once. The sample comes from a study of untreated major depressive disorder. Study-wide points: Three preselected Vbeta families were the sole sequencing comparisons.

Every participant had European ancestry. Participants with major medical conditions, Axis I/II comorbidities, regular medication or illicit drug use were excluded. The sample taken for sequencing was CD4+ T cells from PBMCs. This TCR derives from a young man in good health.

CDR3 sequence (DNA): TGTGCCAGCAGCTACGCGGGAGCACGGACCGGGGAGCTGTTTTTT. Protein: CASSYAGARTGELFF. This chain links TRBV7-2 with TRBJ2-2; 7 nucleotides line up with TRBD2. The CDR3 has 15 residues. CDR1 and CDR2 (germline): SGHTA, FQGNSA. Germline trimming cut 4 bases from V and 5 bases from J; bases unmatched to any gene: 7.